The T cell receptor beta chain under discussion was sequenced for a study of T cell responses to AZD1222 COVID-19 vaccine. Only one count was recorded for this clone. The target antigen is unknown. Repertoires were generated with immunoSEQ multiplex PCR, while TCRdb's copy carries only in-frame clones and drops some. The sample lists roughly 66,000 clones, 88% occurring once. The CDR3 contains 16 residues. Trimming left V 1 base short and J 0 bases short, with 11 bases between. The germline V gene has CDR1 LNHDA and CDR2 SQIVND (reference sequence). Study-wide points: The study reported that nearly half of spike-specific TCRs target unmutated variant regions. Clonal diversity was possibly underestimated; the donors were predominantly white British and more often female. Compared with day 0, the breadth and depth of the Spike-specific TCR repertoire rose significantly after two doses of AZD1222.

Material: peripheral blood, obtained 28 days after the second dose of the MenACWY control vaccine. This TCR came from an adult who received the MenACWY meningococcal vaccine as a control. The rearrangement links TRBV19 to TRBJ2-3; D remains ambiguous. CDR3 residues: CASSIAPALSTDTQYF. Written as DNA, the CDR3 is TGTGCCAGTAGTATAGCTCCAGCGTTGAGCACAGATACGCAGTATTTT.